This is a list of T cell receptor beta chains from one sample in a study of monozygotic twins with inflammatory bowel disease. TCRdb reprocessed the 5' RACE reads and keeps a single row for each CDR3 protein, giving no DNA. The record lists approximately 120,000 distinct CDR3 sequences, of which the ten most abundant hold roughly 12%. The material sequenced was blood. The origin of the receptors is a human donor with ulcerative colitis or Crohn's disease, or a healthy co-twin of an affected twin (not recorded which). CDR3s include the opening cysteine and the closing phenylalanine or tryptophan. The order of the fields is J gene, V gene, CDR3 protein.

>TRBJ1-1|TRBV5-5
CASSFGGPSTEAFF
>TRBJ2-2|TRBV27
CASSFLAGASNTGELFF
>TRBJ2-1|TRBV28
CASIMRGWESSYNEQFF
>TRBJ2-7|TRBV20-1
CSASPPTGHTYEQYF
>TRBJ2-7|TRBV20-1
CSARARESPYEQYF
>TRBJ2-1|TRBV29-1
CSSRLLAGYNEQFF
>TRBJ2-1|TRBV24-1
CATSDLQTGGSNEQFF
>TRBJ2-5|TRBV12-3/TRBV12-4
CASSRQPQETQYF
>TRBJ1-2|TRBV5-1
CASSLNRNYGYTF
>TRBJ2-6|TRBV13
CASLRTAGANVLTF
>TRBJ1-2|TRBV7-2
CASSPYTGDGYTF
>TRBJ2-3|TRBV20-1
CSARGGAQDTQYF
>TRBJ2-2|TRBV12-3/TRBV12-4
CASTAQGQVGELFF
>TRBJ2-1|TRBV4-2
CASSQDRRALNEQFF
>TRBJ1-5|TRBV12-3/TRBV12-4
CASRPDGGEGQPQHF
>TRBJ2-7|TRBV3-1
CASSQGNRVVWEQYF
>TRBJ2-5|TRBV28
CASSLREGTQYF
>TRBJ1-1|TRBV7-2
CASSRSRGQGEAFF
>TRBJ1-6|TRBV7-2
CASSRSTTQGTLHF
>TRBJ2-7|TRBV29-1
CSVVTTYEQYF
>TRBJ2-7|TRBV5-8
CASSLQGNDEQYF
>TRBJ2-3|TRBV5-1
CASSLGRATDTQYF
>TRBJ1-1|TRBV5-1
CASSLQGLGTEAFF
>TRBJ1-1|TRBV5-4
CASSLPSRTEAFF
>TRBJ1-2|TRBV20-1
CSARADREYGYTF
>TRBJ2-3|TRBV7-2
CASSLGDRAPDTQYF
>TRBJ2-7|TRBV7-2
CASSSFLAGAISYEQYF
>TRBJ1-1|TRBV15
CATSRFPDGNTEAFF
>TRBJ2-2|TRBV20-1
CSANPDRGHAGELFF
>TRBJ2-2|TRBV11-2
CASSFGAWAGELFF
>TRBJ2-6|TRBV7-9
CASSLGTSSGANVLTF
>TRBJ1-1|TRBV5-1
CASSLASQGRDEAFF
>TRBJ2-7|TRBV20-1
CSASPGAGDYYEQYF
>TRBJ2-1|TRBV12-3/TRBV12-4
CASSLALGTSLYNEQFF
>TRBJ1-5|TRBV29-1
CSVGRGTNQPQHF
>TRBJ2-3|TRBV11-2
CASSLALLGSTDTQYF
>TRBJ2-1|TRBV7-7
CASSPGQGVYNEQFF
>TRBJ1-2|TRBV2
CATGGDRDYGYTF
>TRBJ2-7|TRBV27
CASSSGRAGEQYF
>TRBJ2-5|TRBV18
CASSLPDQETQYF
>TRBJ2-1|TRBV12-3/TRBV12-4
CASSTQLAGGRNEQFF
>TRBJ2-5|TRBV14
CASSQDSAAAQYQETQYF
>TRBJ2-7|TRBV20-1
CSARDAMTDRADEQYF
>TRBJ2-4|TRBV12-3/TRBV12-4
CASSFARDIQYF
>TRBJ2-1|TRBV4-3
CASSPGPLTSGSFHNEQFF
>TRBJ2-7|TRBV15
CASSRALSGTGNYEQYF
>TRBJ1-5|TRBV20-1
CSAREHSGQGAYQPQHF
>TRBJ2-7|TRBV7-2
CASSPWAYEQYF
>TRBJ1-4|TRBV5-1
CASSLQSYEKLFF
>TRBJ1-1|TRBV4-3
CASSQALISREAFF
>TRBJ2-3|TRBV6-6
CASSWPGLDTDTQYF